These T cell receptor beta chains were read from a single sample in a study of CXCR3-negative and CXCR3-positive naive CD8 T cells. TCRdb re-called the 5' RACE reads; every CDR3 protein appears as one record, without DNA. The listing contains 100,000 to 150,000 distinct CDR3 sequences. The specimen sequenced was naive CXCR3- CD8+ T cells from blood. The receptors shown here come from a human donor in good health. Some clones in this sample may be carry-over from other donors' samples. Each CDR3 is given with its conserved first and last residue.

len | j_gene | v_gene | CDR3aa
15 | TRBJ2-1 | TRBV2 | CASSKDRGSNNEQFF
16 | TRBJ2-2 | TRBV7-6 | CASSLYAEANTGELFF
13 | TRBJ2-7 | TRBV12-3/TRBV12-4 | CASTPTGFDEQYF
16 | TRBJ2-7 | TRBV20-1 | CSAREEGTQSSYEQYF
17 | TRBJ2-3 | TRBV7-8 | CASSYLGSMPSTDTQYF
12 | TRBJ1-4 | TRBV4-2 | CASSQKGWELFF
13 | TRBJ1-1 | TRBV12-3/TRBV12-4 | CASSPPTYTEAFF
12 | TRBJ2-1 | TRBV29-1 | CSVVPLGNEQFF
14 | TRBJ2-2 | TRBV7-9 | CASSGGGTTGELFF
14 | TRBJ2-7 | TRBV20-1 | CSASATSHPYEQYF
15 | TRBJ2-1 | TRBV4-1 | CASSQGQGGSNEQFF
12 | TRBJ2-3 | TRBV7-6 | CASSLGIDTQYF
14 | TRBJ2-5 | TRBV7-9 | CASSLTEEQETQYF
16 | TRBJ1-1 | TRBV11-2 | CASSLSQGALNTEAFF
15 | TRBJ2-5 | TRBV5-1 | CATKTSGGSQETQYF
14 | TRBJ2-7 | TRBV6-5 | CASRPGTGPYEQYF
16 | TRBJ2-1 | TRBV5-1 | CASSLTQKSSYNEQFF
14 | TRBJ1-1 | TRBV5-1 | CASSFEGKNTEAFF
12 | TRBJ1-1 | TRBV5-1 | CASVAANTEAFF
14 | TRBJ2-7 | TRBV6-5 | CASSYGDRDYEQYF
16 | TRBJ2-1 | TRBV5-1 | CASRSGTSGPYNEQFF
17 | TRBJ2-1 | TRBV12-3/TRBV12-4 | CASSPTGTPSSYNGQFF
18 | TRBJ2-3 | TRBV2 | CASSVTSGGAGYPDTQYF
14 | TRBJ1-1 | TRBV12-3/TRBV12-4 | CATRPVGVNTEAFF
15 | TRBJ2-3 | TRBV28 | CASSLQGEGTDTQYF
16 | TRBJ1-4 | TRBV28 | CASSLARANEAEKLFF
16 | TRBJ2-1 | TRBV11-3 | CASSLAQGSSYNEQFF
12 | TRBJ1-6 | TRBV4-2 | CASSQAGQPLHF
15 | TRBJ1-1 | TRBV13 | CASSTGQGGHTEAFF
18 | TRBJ2-5 | TRBV14 | CASSGTGLGLAGQETQYF
11 | TRBJ2-5 | TRBV29-1 | CSVDREETQYF
15 | TRBJ2-1 | TRBV19 | CASSIAGGPYNEQFF
14 | TRBJ1-1 | TRBV4-1 | CASRSGNMNTEAFF
16 | TRBJ2-1 | TRBV5-1 | CASSLDGLAGSNEQFF
14 | TRBJ2-5 | TRBV7-9 | CASSLNRGHETQYF
15 | TRBJ2-1 | TRBV5-4 | CASSSLAGALYERFF